These 16 T cell receptor beta chains were sequenced from one sample in a study of cytotoxic CD8 clonotypes in ibrutinib-treated CLL. The assay was immunoSEQ multiplex PCR, and TCRdb's table has in-frame clones only and misses some. This table holds roughly 15,000 clones, approximately 60% found once. The starting material was PBMCs, obtained before ibrutinib treatment. The receptors were gathered from a human donor with chronic lymphocytic leukemia.

This clone has more than one count but fewer than ten. The chain combines TRBV11-2 with TRBJ2-7; D ambiguous. The CDR3 spans 12 residues. Germline CDR1 and CDR2: SGHAT and FQNNGV. V lost 5 bases to trimming and J lost 4 bases, with 9 bases between them. The DNA of the CDR3 is TGTGCCAGCAGCCCGCGACCGTACGAGCAGTACTTC. Translating gives CASSPRPYEQYF.

This clone was seen a few times. V gene TRBV13 combines with J gene TRBJ2-1; 14 bases line up with TRBD2. The CDR3 is 17 residues long. Losses at the gene ends were 1 base for V and 8 bases for J; bases not matched to a gene: 7. Germline V gives CDR1 PRHDT, CDR2 FYEKMQ (reference sequence). CDR3 nucleotide sequence: TGTGCCAGCAGCTTAGTTCGAGGACTAGCGGGAGGAGATGAGCAGTTCTTC. Translating gives CASSLVRGLAGGDEQFF.

This clone was seen a handful of times. The V call is TRBV27, the J call TRBJ2-6; no firm D call. The CDR3 is made up of 14 amino acids. Germline-derived CDR1 and CDR2 are MNHEY and SMNVEV (reference sequence). V was trimmed by 7 bases and J by 0 bases, leaving 7 bases between them. CDR3: CASMAYSGANVLTF. The CDR3 nucleotides are TGTGCCAGCATGGCTTACTCTGGGGCCAACGTCCTGACTTTC.

The rearrangement links TRBV6-5 to TRBJ2-3; possible D gene TRBD2, 5 bases. The CDR3 runs 14 residues. Per the germline V gene, CDR1 is MNHEY and CDR2 is SVGAGI. V was pared by 4 bases and J by 0 bases, with 8 bases between. The CDR3 DNA follows: TGTGCCAGCAGTTCGGGGAAAAGCACAGATACGCAGTATTTT. This translates into CASSSGKSTDTQYF.

There are a few counts of this clone. The gene calls are TRBV27 and TRBJ2-5, with D maybe TRBD2 (5 bases). The CDR3 runs to 14 residues. Trimming took off 5 bases at V and 4 bases at J, with 14 bases between the two ends. Germline CDR1 reads MNHEY; CDR2 reads SMNVEV (reference sequence). The CDR3 loop reads CASSITSRLETQYF. Written as DNA, the CDR3 is TGTGCCAGCAGTATTACTAGTCGGTTAGAGACCCAGTACTTC.

This clone was detected only a few times. The chain couples TRBV6-1 to TRBJ2-2; tentatively, D is TRBD2 (6 bases). V dropped 11 bases and J dropped 4 bases, with 20 bases sitting between them. The CDR3 is made up of 15 amino acids. Germline-derived CDR1 and CDR2 are MNHNS and SASEGT. The CDR3 spells CAGFRRLGGTGELFF. In DNA, the CDR3 is TGTGCCGGATTTAGGAGGCTGGGAGGCACCGGGGAGCTGTTTTTT.

This chain joins TRBV7-9 and TRBJ2-7; a possible D gene is TRBD2 (6 bases). Per germline, CDR1 SEHNR and CDR2 FQNEAQ (reference sequence). This CDR3 region has 13 residues. Trimming pared 1 base from V and 4 bases from J, leaving 8 bases between. The CDR3: CASSLEGRYEQYV. The CDR3 bases are TGTGCCAGCAGCTTAGAAGGGAGGTACGAGCAGTACGTC.

In its sample, this clone was seen a few times. Germline is not matched at one junction end, which may reflect a read error. V is TRBV6-4 and J is TRBJ1-1; D unclear. Germline loops: CDR1 MRHNA, CDR2 SNTAGT. The CDR3 is 13 residues long. CDR3 region: CASSVDLNTEAFF. The CDR3 DNA reads as TGTGCCAGCAGTGTTGACTTGAATACTGAAGCTTTCTTT.

The chain employs TRBV11-2 and TRBJ2-5, with a tentative D call TRBD2 (5 bases). Trimming pared 1 base from V and 9 bases from J, leaving 9 bases between. Germline lookup yields CDR1 SGHAT and CDR2 FQNNGV. The CDR3 is 12 amino acids. The CDR3 loop is CASSLGETPQYF. The CDR3 DNA is TGTGCCAGCAGCTTAGGGGAGACGCCCCAGTACTTC.

The gene calls are TRBV5-1 and TRBJ1-2; D unresolved. CDR1 SGHRS and CDR2 YFSETQ come from the germline V gene. V was trimmed by 7 bases and J by 6 bases, leaving 13 bases between them. The CDR3 consists of 12 residues. CDR3 loop: CASASVPDGYTF. The CDR3 coding sequence is TGCGCCAGCGCTAGCGTACCGGATGGCTACACCTTC.

This sequence joins TRBV7-2 and TRBJ2-7, with 14 bases fitting TRBD2. The germline V gene encodes CDR1 SGHTA and CDR2 FQGNSA. The CDR3 consists of 19 residues. V lost 5 bases and J lost 4; bases outside the gene matches: 16. The CDR3 DNA reads as TGTGCCAGCAGCCCCGGGACTAGCGGGAGTCATTGGTGGGTGTACGAGCAGTACTTC. Residues: CASSPGTSGSHWWVYEQYF. The full variable domain, with the rest looked up from reference TRBV7-2 and TRBJ2-7, is GAGVSQSPSNKVTEKGKDVELRCDPISGHTALYWYRQSLGQGLEFLIYFQGNSAPDKSGLPSDRFSAERTGGSVSTLTIQRTQQEDSAVYLCASSPGTSGSHWWVYEQYFGPGTRLTVT.

This chain joins TRBV5-5 and TRBJ2-7; D uncertain. Germline CDR1 SGHKS, CDR2 YYEKEE (reference sequence). This CDR3 has 14 residues. Trimming left V 0 bases short and J 2 bases short, with 9 bases between. CDR3 nucleotide sequence: TGTGCCAGCAGCTTGGATGCAGGAACCTACGAGCAGTACGTC. Protein: CASSLDAGTYEQYV.

The rearrangement links TRBV5-3 to TRBJ1-2, with 8 bases that match TRBD1. TRBV5-3 is given ORF status, its function remaining uncertain. V was clipped by 8 bases and J by 4 bases; unmatched bases: 13. The CDR3 runs 15 residues. Here the CDR3 reads CASRYTGTGGYGYTF. The CDR3 DNA is TGTGCCAGCAGGTATACTGGGACAGGAGGCTATGGCTACACCTTC.

This chain links TRBV6-5 with TRBJ1-6; D is unresolved. The germline gives CDR1 MNHEY, CDR2 SVGAGI. Trimming removed 5 bases at V and 8 bases at J, with 10 bases between. The CDR3 runs 13 residues. CDR3 in DNA: TGTGCCAGCAGTCCAGGAAGGGATTCACCCCTCCACTTT. Protein sequence: CASSPGRDSPLHF.

The chain recombines TRBV19 with TRBJ2-4; D remains ambiguous. The CDR3 has 14 residues. Trimming shortened V by 5 bases and J by 4 bases, and 12 bases separated the two germline ends. In germline, CDR1 is LNHDA, CDR2 SQIVND (reference sequence). For the CDR3, the DNA is TGTGCCAGTAGTCCGTGGGGTAGGAAAAACATTCAGTACTTC. It is translated as CASSPWGRKNIQYF.

This rearrangement joins TRBV6-4 to TRBJ1-6, with D possibly TRBD1 on 6 matching bases. The CDR3 spans 15 residues. Trimming took off 6 bases at V and 6 bases at J, with 15 bases between the two ends. The germline V gene encodes CDR1 MRHNA and CDR2 SNTAGT. The CDR3 nucleotides read TGTGCCAGCAGGGCGGACAGCACGAGTAATTCACCCCTCCACTTT. Translation: CASRADSTSNSPLHF.